Listed here is a single T cell receptor (beta chain). Its recognized antigen is unknown. No base qualities exist here, and no much larger clone lies one base off it. Hyperthyroidism patients were newly diagnosed, were aged 18 to 65 years, and had a disease duration under 2 months. Anyone with other autoimmune diseases, uncontrolled infections, pregnancy or lactation was excluded from the study. Clinical symptoms, serum thyroxine, TRAb, thyroid ultrasound and orbital computed tomography were used for diagnosis. Total RNA was extracted with Trizol reagent and quality-checked on an Agilent 2100 Bioanalyzer. There are 17 amino acids in the CDR3, from cysteine to phenylalanine inclusive. Only the CDR3 portion is preserved as DNA: 51 bases, with reading frame beginning at the first base. V and J are truncated by 3 bases and 8 bases respectively, leaving an intervening sequence of 29 bases. For CDR1 and CDR2, the germline V gene (reference sequence) lists DFQATT and SNEGSKA.

This sample was taken from a study of Graves' ophthalmopathy and Graves' hyperthyroidism listed by TCRdb under 2018. Study-level background: Hyperthyroidism was considered stable if no progression to ophthalmopathy occurred within 18 months of follow-up. Following sample collection, hyperthyroidism patients were given methimazole at a starting dose of 30 mg daily, and ophthalmopathy patients were given high-dose intravenous methylprednisolone. In six hyperthyroidism patients, the T-cell repertoire of thyroid tissue was compared with the T-cell repertoire of blood. To tell Graves' ophthalmopathy apart from Graves' hyperthyroidism, and to predict which patients would progress to ophthalmopathy, the study relied on TCR beta repertoire signatures. An independent validation cohort comprised 18 hyperthyroidism patients and 15 to 17 patients who later progressed from hyperthyroidism to ophthalmopathy. To explore V-J signatures distinguishing ophthalmopathy from hyperthyroidism, a discovery set of 100 patients (roughly 45 ophthalmopathy, some 57 stable hyperthyroidism) was enrolled. In total, approximately 140 blood samples were TCR-sequenced: around 42 ophthalmopathy, under 80 hyperthyroidism and about 17 hyperthyroidism-to-ophthalmopathy patients. On the study overall, not on this receptor specifically: In validation, the model predicted ophthalmopathy progression with about 64% sensitivity and 72.22% specificity; some 13 predicted patients were CT-confirmed with GO in a median of around 6.5 months. Among expanded thyroid clonotypes with frequency above 0.001, most also showed up in blood, which suggests that blood repertoires may reflect the thyroid immune response. No statistical method was used to set the sample size in advance, and the investigators knew which group each participant was assigned to. Ophthalmopathy was separated from stable hyperthyroidism by the 13-signature model with just under 90% sensitivity and 81% to 84% specificity in cross-validation and with 80%/75% in the test set.

For repertoire sequencing, the TCR beta CDR3 regions were amplified from RNA transcripts. A first-round RT-PCR used HTBI primers with the Qiagen OneStep RT-PCR kit, followed by a second-round multiplex PCR, size selection and purification. Libraries were sequenced on an Illumina HiSeq2000 using paired-end 100 bp reads. Per the authors' processing: SOAPnuke was used to process the reads, removing any read that contained adapters or uncalled bases, had a mean Phred below 15, or lacked an exact match to the constant primer or identifier. COPE v1.2.5 was used to merge the high-quality paired reads. Each unique nucleotide sequence was defined as a clonotype, and clonotypes were aligned to IMGT TRB V, D and J references with MiTCR v1.1. The analysis was limited to V-J combinations with a frequency above 0.0001, which together covered approximately 99% of the repertoires. For each V-J combination, a TCR clonal expansion and chaos score was defined as the ratio of F50 clonal expansion to chaos observed in the TCRdist matrix. Welch's t-statistics and random forest were used to narrow the features down to around 13 V-J combinations, which were then fed into a naive Bayes classifier. Thyroid-blood repertoire similarity was quantified with the Morisita-Horn index. TCRdb passed the public sequencing reads through fastp at Q25 and MiXCR, retaining productive beta sequences. Rows merge per CDR3 protein into single entries with the most common DNA and genes. These V and J calls are TCRdb output, not the study's own analysis. For this sample the table gives about 1.1 million distinct CDR3 sequences, of which roughly 35% were detected only once. The biggest ten clones account for more than 9.5% of the sample.

This chain is built from TRBV20-1 and TRBJ2-7, with TRBD1 perhaps the D gene, on 5 matching bases. This TCR came from an adult man with Graves' hyperthyroidism. The sequencing sample was made of peripheral blood or thyroid tissue (not recorded which). Here is the DNA: TGCAGTGCTAGCGATCTCCAGCAGGGTAGCAATCAGCCCCAGCAGTACTTC. Its coded protein is CSASDLQQGSNQPQQYF.